This TCR beta chain was sequenced for a study of T-cell reconstitution after alpha-beta-depleted transplantation in children. Germline values: CDR1 MDHEN, CDR2 SYDVKM. The CDR3 loop spans 15 amino acids. V lost 5 bases and J lost 4, with 18 bases in between. Study-level results: Some patients showed high day-60 TCRbeta diversity, which derived from surviving recipient T cells and thymic progenitors. T cells produced anew were the main source of T-cell counts and diversity one year after transplant. Reports say that about two months after transplant, the alpha-beta T cells came out of several hundred graft clones that had expanded.

As concerns this clonotype: What it recognizes is unknown.

It was with unique molecular identifiers that the TCRbeta library was prepared. MiXCR, applied by TCRdb to the PCR reads, yields one record per CDR3 protein. The sample carries over 450,000 distinct CDR3 sequences, approximately 10% recorded once. The chain couples TRBV28 to TRBJ2-7; D may match TRBD1 or TRBD2 (6 bases each). The sample consisted of PBMCs, taken before TCRalphabeta/CD19-depleted stem cell transplant. This TCR was sampled from a child aged 2-15 years with inherited bone marrow failure, due to receive a stem cell transplant. The CDR3 DNA reads TGTGCCAGCAGTCCCGGGGGCGGGATGTATTACGAGCAGTACTTC. This translates into CASSPGGGMYYEQYF.